The T cell receptor (beta chain) under discussion was sequenced for a study of T-cell memory formation after mild COVID-19. This clonotype was observed a few times. TCRdb re-called the 5' RACE reads with MiXCR, one entry per CDR3 protein. The top ten hold approximately 8.1% of the sample, which has 400,000 or so distinct CDR3 sequences, 15% to 25% seen once. The specimen sequenced was PBMCs or a T cell subset sorted from them (not recorded which). The receptor was derived from an adult woman who had mild COVID-19 (a few samples of this study predate the infection). Cell type and time point are not known.

The CDR3 reads CASSLGYLASGETQYF. The CDR3 DNA reads TGTGCCAGCAGCTTGGGATACCTAGCGTCGGGGGAGACCCAGTACTTC. The V gene is TRBV13, the J gene TRBJ2-5; tentative D call: TRBD2 (6 bases). The CDR3 runs to 16 residues. From germline, CDR1 is PRHDT and CDR2 FYEKMQ (reference sequence). V was clipped by 3 bases and J by 5 bases, with 19 bases between them.